This T cell receptor beta chain originates from a study of T-cell reconstitution after alpha-beta-depleted transplantation in children. Trimming left V 3 bases short and J 2 bases short, with 10 bases between. The germline gives CDR1 LNHDA, CDR2 SQIVND (reference sequence). The CDR3 is made up of 14 amino acids. The authors prepared the TCRbeta library with unique molecular identifiers. TCRdb re-derived calls from the PCR reads in MiXCR, one entry per CDR3 protein. This table has 250,000 to 300,000 distinct CDR3 sequences, almost 8% appearing once. This clonotype was seen a single time. The antigen is undetermined. Broader study findings: Reports say that about two months after transplant, the alpha-beta T cells came out of several hundred graft clones that had expanded. The origin of high day-60 TCRbeta diversity in some patients lay in surviving recipient T cells and thymic progenitors. Newly made T cells mostly supplied T-cell counts and diversity one year after transplant.

The sequencing used peripheral blood, collected 360 days after TCRalphabeta/CD19-depleted stem cell transplant. The origin of this receptor is a female patient aged 2-9 years who had a stem cell transplant for Fanconi anemia, so the T cells may come from the graft donor. The chain carries TRBV19 and TRBJ1-1; no firm D call. The CDR3 reads CASSIARANTEAFF. The CDR3 DNA follows: TGTGCCAGTAGTATCGCCCGGGCTAACACTGAAGCTTTCTTT.